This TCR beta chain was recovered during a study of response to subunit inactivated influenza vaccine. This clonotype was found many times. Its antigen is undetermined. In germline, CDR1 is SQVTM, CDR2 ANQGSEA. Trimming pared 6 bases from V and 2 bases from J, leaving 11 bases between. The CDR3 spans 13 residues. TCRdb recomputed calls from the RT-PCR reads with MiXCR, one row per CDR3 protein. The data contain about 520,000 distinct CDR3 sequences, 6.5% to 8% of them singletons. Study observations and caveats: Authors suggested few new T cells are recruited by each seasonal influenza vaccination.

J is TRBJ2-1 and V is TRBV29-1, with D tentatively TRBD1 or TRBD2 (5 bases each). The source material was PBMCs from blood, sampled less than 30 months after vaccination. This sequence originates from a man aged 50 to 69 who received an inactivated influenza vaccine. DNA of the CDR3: TGCAGCGTCCGGGACGTCACCTACAATGAGCAGTTCTTC. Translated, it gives CSVRDVTYNEQFF.